This TCR beta chain was captured by sequencing in a study of spatial heterogeneity in lung cancer (dated by TCRdb to between 2018 and 2020). Background on the whole study: Beta-chain transcripts were consistently detected in greater numbers than alpha-chain transcripts, which likely reflected higher beta-chain transcript abundance. TCR alpha and beta repertoires were quantitatively compared across multiple tumor regions, matched nontumor lung and blood in non-small cell lung cancer. At surgery, hundreds of tumor regions, approximately 64 matched nontumor lung samples and 50 to 60 PBMC samples were TCR-sequenced for both alpha and beta chains. In the raw uncorrected reads, each unique combination of TCR and UMI appeared on average more than ten times. The study linked features of the TCR repertoire to counts of nonsynonymous mutations, which were determined by whole-exome sequencing of tumor tissue.

The time point label of this sample denotes: sample taken at primary tumor resection. Whole RNA extracted from tumor and nontumor lung tissue, or from cryopreserved PBMC samples, was used for TCR sequencing without cell sorting. The donors were approximately 70 patients from the lung TRACERx cohort who had early-stage, untreated non-small cell lung cancer. Only patients with enough RNA available from two or more tumor regions were chosen for TCR sequencing. Library prep was done by 5' RACE. The listed sequencing device is NextSeq 500. The TCR library protocol attached a unique molecular identifier to each TCR cDNA molecule to allow correction of PCR and sequencing errors. The authors processed their data as follows. TCR identification, UMI-based error correction and CDR3 extraction were performed with Decombinator tools. Expanded TCRs were defined as those above a frequency of 2 per 1,000, corresponding to the top 1% of the tumor frequency distribution. Rényi diversity was computed with the R vegan package after subsampling each repertoire 100 times to 5,000 TCRs. To build CDR3 similarity networks, amino acid triplet string-kernel similarity was used, and CDR3s were connected when their pairwise similarity was above 0.82. The public sequencing data were trimmed at Q25 with fastp and processed into clonotypes with MiXCR by TCRdb, which kept only in-frame beta chains. Rows matching on CDR3 protein sequence are summarized as one entry with the most common DNA and genes. It is TCRdb's table, rather than the study itself, that gives the V and J calls and clone size. The sample profile shows roughly 28,000 distinct CDR3 sequences; about 8.1% of them were found once. The ten top clones hold under 40% of the sample.

On the study overall, not on this receptor specifically: Confirming at a functional level the hypothesis that regional TCRs recognize regional mutations was considered to require additional single-cell paired TCR alpha and beta sequencing. Ubiquitous expanded tumor TCRs were found in blood more often at tumor resection than at routine follow-up.

There are 18 amino acids in the CDR3, from cysteine to phenylalanine inclusive. The kept DNA is CDR3 alone, 54 bases in frame from the first base. The germline V end is reduced by 0 bases and the J end by 0 bases; junction bases left unmatched: 14. CDR1 and CDR2 were assigned from the germline V gene (reference sequence) as DFQATT and SNEGSKA. This clonotype showed up many times. The antigen this receptor binds is unknown. Nothing much larger sits one base from this clone, and base qualities are not available. Sequencing was performed on PBMCs, taken at surgery. The sequence is built from TRBV20-1 and TRBJ2-7, and 7 junctional nucleotides match TRBD2. This clonotype was obtained from a female donor with early-stage non-small cell lung cancer. The DNA sequence follows: TGCAGTGCTAGAGATATCCTAGCGGTCCCACATATCTCCTACGAGCAGTACTTC. Translated, it reads CSARDILAVPHISYEQYF.